One sample yielded the 10 T cell receptor beta chains listed below, sequenced in a study of blood T cell repertoires in COVID-19. Sequencing was performed with immunoSEQ multiplex PCR; in TCRdb, only in-frame clones are kept and a portion is missing. In the table there are about 280,000 clones, more than 80% of which are singletons. What was sequenced was PBMCs or T cells enriched from blood (not recorded which). The receptors here all came from a woman aged 25 to 39 with acute COVID-19.

The gene calls are TRBV7-8 and TRBJ2-1; 9 bases line up with TRBD1. The junction had 19 bases not matched to a gene; V was cut back by 6 bases and J by 1 base. The CDR3 has 20 residues. Germline CDR1 is SGHVS and CDR2 is FQNEAQ. The CDR3: CASRTIPGTGNFTSYNEQFF. The CDR3 DNA reads TGTGCCAGCAGAACAATCCCCGGGACAGGGAACTTTACGTCCTACAATGAGCAGTTCTTC. The full variable domain, in which reference TRBV7-8 and TRBJ2-1 provide the parts outside the CDR3, is GAGVSQSPRYKVAKRGQDVALRCDPISGHVSLFWYQQALGQGPEFLTYFQNEAQLDKSGLPSDRFFAERPEGSVSTLKIQRTQQEDSAVYLCASRTIPGTGNFTSYNEQFFGPGTRLTVL.

This clone was seen a single time. V gene TRBV4-2 combines with J gene TRBJ1-1, with D perhaps TRBD1 (5 bases). V was clipped by 1 base and J by 4 bases, with 10 bases between them. The germline V gene encodes CDR1 LGHNA and CDR2 YNFKEQ. The CDR3 runs to 14 residues. CDR3 bases: TGTGCCAGCAGCCAAGGCTGGGGGGGCACTGAAGCTTTCTTT. Translated: CASSQGWGGTEAFF.

This chain links TRBV3-1 (or the pseudogene TRBV3-2) with TRBJ1-2; TRBD1 matches 7 bases. The CDR3 extends over 14 amino acids. Germline V gene data show CDR1 as LGHDT and CDR2 as YNNKEL (reference sequence). Germline trimming cut 3 bases from V and 3 bases from J; bases unmatched to any gene: 4. CDR3 in DNA: TGTGCCAGCAGCCATCTAGACAGGGACTATGGCTACACCTTC. It encodes CASSHLDRDYGYTF.

The chain joins TRBV9 to TRBJ2-2; 12 bases match TRBD1. There are 17 residues in the CDR3. CDR1 is SGDLS and CDR2 is YYNGEE in the germline V gene. V gave up 1 base and J gave up 8 bases; unmatched junction bases: 9. This chain's CDR3 is CASSVTGTGGTLGELFF. For the CDR3, the DNA is TGTGCCAGCAGCGTAACAGGGACAGGGGGCACATTGGGGGAGCTGTTTTTT.

The rearrangement joins TRBV19 to TRBJ2-2; perhaps TRBD2 as D (6 bases). Deletions cut 3 bases from V and 0 bases from J, with 11 bases between. The CDR3 contains 16 residues. Germline CDR1 LNHDA, CDR2 SQIVND (reference sequence). The CDR3 loop is CASSMILATNTGELFF. The CDR3 region has the DNA TGTGCCAGTAGTATGATTCTAGCGACGAACACCGGGGAGCTGTTTTTT.

This sequence joins TRBV27 and TRBJ2-2; maybe TRBD1 (6 bases). Between the trimmed V and J ends, which lost 5 bases and 6 bases, there was a span of 16 bases. From germline, CDR1 is MNHEY and CDR2 SMNVEV (reference sequence). This CDR3 spans 15 amino acids. CDR3 amino acids: CASSTTGFNPGELFF. DNA for the CDR3: TGTGCCAGCAGTACTACAGGGTTTAACCCCGGGGAGCTGTTTTTT.

V gene TRBV28 combines with J gene TRBJ2-7; 10 bases are a match to TRBD1. After removal of 3 bases from V and 3 bases from J, the junction contained 8 bases not matched to a gene. CDR1 is MDHEN, CDR2 SYDVKM, per germline. The CDR3 contains 16 residues. The CDR3, as DNA: TGTGCCAGCAGTTTCGTGACAGGGGGCAGAATCTACGAGCAGTACTTC. Translating gives CASSFVTGGRIYEQYF.

V gene TRBV7-3 combines with J gene TRBJ2-7, with a possible D match to TRBD2 (6 bases). This CDR3 is built from 15 residues. Germline V gene data show CDR1 as SGHTA and CDR2 as FQGTGA. Trimming left V 0 bases short and J 1 base short, with 10 bases between. The CDR3 loop is CASSLTSGESYEQYF. The CDR3 region has the DNA TGTGCCAGCAGCTTAACTAGCGGAGAATCCTACGAGCAGTACTTC.

The chain carries TRBV7-9 and TRBJ2-2; 10 bases map to TRBD2. Germline V gives CDR1 SEHNR, CDR2 FQNEAQ (reference sequence). J gave up 4 bases and V 5 bases, and 10 bases lay outside the gene matches. The CDR3 is 17 amino acids. CDR3 protein: CASSTNSGRAGTGELFF. CDR3 coding DNA: TGTGCCAGCAGCACGAACAGCGGGAGGGCTGGCACCGGGGAGCTGTTTTTT.

For this clone: This sample includes further DNA sequences coding for the same CDR3. The chain employs TRBV11-2 and TRBJ2-1; 10 nucleotides agree with TRBD2. Trimming cost V 2 bases and J 3 bases; bases outside gene matches: 1. The V gene's germline CDR1 is SGHAT and CDR2 FQNNGV. The CDR3 is 15 residues long. The CDR3 loop reads CASSLTSGNYNEQFF. DNA for the CDR3: TGTGCCAGCAGCTTAACTAGCGGGAACTACAATGAGCAGTTCTTC.